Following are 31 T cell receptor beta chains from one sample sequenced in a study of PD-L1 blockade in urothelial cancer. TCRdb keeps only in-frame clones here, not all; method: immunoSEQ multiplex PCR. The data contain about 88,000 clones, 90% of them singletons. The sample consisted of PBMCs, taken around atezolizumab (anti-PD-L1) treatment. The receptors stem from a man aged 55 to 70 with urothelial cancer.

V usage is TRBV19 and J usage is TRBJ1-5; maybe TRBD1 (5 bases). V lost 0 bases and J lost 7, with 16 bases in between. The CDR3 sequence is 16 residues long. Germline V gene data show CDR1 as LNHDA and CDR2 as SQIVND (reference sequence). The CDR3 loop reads CASSIEGGDRGQPQHF. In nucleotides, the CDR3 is TGTGCCAGTAGTATAGAGGGGGGGGACCGAGGCCAGCCCCAGCATTTT.

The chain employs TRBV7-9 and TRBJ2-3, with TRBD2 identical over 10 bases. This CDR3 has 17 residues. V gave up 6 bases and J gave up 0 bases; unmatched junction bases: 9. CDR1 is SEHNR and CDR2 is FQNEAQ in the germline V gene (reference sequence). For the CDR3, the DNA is TGTGCCAGCAGGGTAGGACTAGCGGAGACTAGCACAGATACGCAGTATTTT. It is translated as CASRVGLAETSTDTQYF.

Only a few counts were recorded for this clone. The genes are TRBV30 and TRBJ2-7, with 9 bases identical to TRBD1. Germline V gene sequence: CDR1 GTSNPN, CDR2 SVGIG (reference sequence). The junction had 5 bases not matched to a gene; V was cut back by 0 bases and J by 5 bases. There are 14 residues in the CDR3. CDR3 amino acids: CAWSVGQGWNEQYF. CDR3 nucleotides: TGTGCCTGGAGTGTGGGACAGGGCTGGAACGAGCAGTACTTC.

The CDR3 loop is CASSPKPGETQYF. The DNA for the CDR3 is TGTGCCAGCAGCCCTAAGCCAGGGGAGACCCAGTACTTC. The chain is built from TRBV5-6 and TRBJ2-5, with D maybe TRBD1 (5 bases). Trimming removed 4 bases from V and 5 bases from J, with 12 bases in between. The germline V gene encodes CDR1 SGHDT and CDR2 YYEEEE. The CDR3 has 13 amino acids.

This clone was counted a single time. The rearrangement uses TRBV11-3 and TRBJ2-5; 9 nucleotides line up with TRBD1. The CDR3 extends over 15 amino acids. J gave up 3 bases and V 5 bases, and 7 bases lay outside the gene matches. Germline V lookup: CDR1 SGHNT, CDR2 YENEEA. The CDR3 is CASSRGGQGEETQYF. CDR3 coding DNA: TGTGCCAGCAGCCGCGGGGGACAGGGAGAAGAGACCCAGTACTTC. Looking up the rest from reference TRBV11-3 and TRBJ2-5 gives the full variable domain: EAGVVQSPRYKIIEKKQPVAFWCNPISGHNTLYWYLQNLGQGPELLIRYENEEAVDDSQLPKDRFSAERLKGVDSTLKIQPAELGDSAVYLCASSRGGQGEETQYFGPGTRLLVL.

CDR3 sequence (DNA): TGTGCCAGTAGTAAGGCGAGGGGGCCAAACTACGAGCAGTACTTC. Translated, it gives CASSKARGPNYEQYF. This chain uses TRBV19 with TRBJ2-7; 7 bases line up with TRBD1. Germline V CDR1 and CDR2: LNHDA, SQIVND (reference sequence). The V gene end was trimmed by 4 bases and the J gene end by 3 bases; junction bases not matched to a gene: 9. The CDR3 sequence is 15 residues long.

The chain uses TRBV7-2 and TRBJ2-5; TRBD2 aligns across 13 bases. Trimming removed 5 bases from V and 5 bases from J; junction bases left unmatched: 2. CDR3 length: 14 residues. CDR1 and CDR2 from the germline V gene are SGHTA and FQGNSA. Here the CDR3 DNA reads TGTGCCAGCAGCGTGGGACTAGCGGGGGAGACCCAGTACTTC. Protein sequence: CASSVGLAGETQYF.

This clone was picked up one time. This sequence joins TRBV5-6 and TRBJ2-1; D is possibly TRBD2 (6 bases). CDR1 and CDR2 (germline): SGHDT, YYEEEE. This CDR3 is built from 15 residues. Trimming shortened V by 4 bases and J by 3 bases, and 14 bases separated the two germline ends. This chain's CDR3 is CASSTGTGFYNEQFF. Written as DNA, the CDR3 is TGTGCCAGCAGCACCGGGACTGGGTTCTACAATGAGCAGTTCTTC.

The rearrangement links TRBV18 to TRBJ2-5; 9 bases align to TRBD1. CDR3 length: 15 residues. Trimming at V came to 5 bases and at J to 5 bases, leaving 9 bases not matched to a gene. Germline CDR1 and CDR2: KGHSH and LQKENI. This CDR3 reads CASSSRSGTGETQYF. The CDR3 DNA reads TGTGCCAGCTCATCTCGGTCCGGGACAGGGGAGACCCAGTACTTC. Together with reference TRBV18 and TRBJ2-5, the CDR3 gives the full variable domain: NAGVMQNPRHLVRRRGQEARLRCSPMKGHSHVYWYRQLPEEGLKFMVYLQKENIIDESGMPKERFSAEFPKEGPSILRIQQVVRGDSAAYFCASSSRSGTGETQYFGPGTRLLVL.

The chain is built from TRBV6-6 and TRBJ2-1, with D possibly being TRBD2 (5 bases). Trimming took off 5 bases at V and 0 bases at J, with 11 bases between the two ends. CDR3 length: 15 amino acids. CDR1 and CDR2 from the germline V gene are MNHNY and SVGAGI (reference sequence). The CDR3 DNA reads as TGTGCCAGCAGTCCGGACCTAGCCTCCTACAATGAGCAGTTCTTC. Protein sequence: CASSPDLASYNEQFF.

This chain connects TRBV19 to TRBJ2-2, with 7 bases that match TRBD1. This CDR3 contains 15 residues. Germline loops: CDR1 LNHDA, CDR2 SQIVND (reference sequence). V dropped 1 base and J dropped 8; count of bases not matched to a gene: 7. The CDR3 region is CASSIGITGAGELFF. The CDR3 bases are TGTGCCAGTAGTATAGGGATAACAGGGGCAGGGGAGCTGTTTTTT. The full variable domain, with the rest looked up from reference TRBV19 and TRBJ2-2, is DGGITQSPKYLFRKEGQNVTLSCEQNLNHDAMYWYRQDPGQGLRLIYYSQIVNDFQKGDIAEGYSVSREKKESFPLTVTSAQKNPTAFYLCASSIGITGAGELFFGEGSRLTVL.

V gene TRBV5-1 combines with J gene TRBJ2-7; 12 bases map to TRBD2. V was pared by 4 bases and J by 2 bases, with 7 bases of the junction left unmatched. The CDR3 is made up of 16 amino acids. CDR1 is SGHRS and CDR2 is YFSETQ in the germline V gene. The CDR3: CASSPGTSGYPYEQYF. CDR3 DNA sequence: TGCGCCAGCAGCCCTGGGACTAGCGGGTACCCCTACGAGCAGTACTTC.

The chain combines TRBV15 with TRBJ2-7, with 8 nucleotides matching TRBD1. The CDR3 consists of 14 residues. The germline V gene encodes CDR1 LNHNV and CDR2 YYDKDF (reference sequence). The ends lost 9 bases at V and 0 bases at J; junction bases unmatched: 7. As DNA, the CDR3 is TGTGCCACAGCCGGGACAGGCACCTCCTACGAGCAGTACTTC. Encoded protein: CATAGTGTSYEQYF.

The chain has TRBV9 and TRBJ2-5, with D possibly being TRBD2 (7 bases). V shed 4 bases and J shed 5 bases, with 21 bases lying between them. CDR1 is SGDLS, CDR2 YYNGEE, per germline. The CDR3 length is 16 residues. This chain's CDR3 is CASSKRGAGRSETQYF. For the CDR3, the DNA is TGTGCCAGCAGCAAACGGGGGGCGGGGCGGAGTGAGACCCAGTACTTC.

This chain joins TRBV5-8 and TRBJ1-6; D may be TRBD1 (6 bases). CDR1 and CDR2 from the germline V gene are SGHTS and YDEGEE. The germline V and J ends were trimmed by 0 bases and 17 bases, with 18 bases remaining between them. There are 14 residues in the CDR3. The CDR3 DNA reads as TGTGCCAGCAGCTTGGAACCAGGGACAACATTAATCCACTTT. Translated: CASSLEPGTTLIHF.

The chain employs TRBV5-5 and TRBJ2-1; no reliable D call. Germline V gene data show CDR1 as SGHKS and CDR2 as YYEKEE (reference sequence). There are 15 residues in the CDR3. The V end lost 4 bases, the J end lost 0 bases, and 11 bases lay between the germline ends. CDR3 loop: CASSVLLSSYNEQFF. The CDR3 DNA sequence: TGTGCCAGCAGCGTCTTACTGAGCTCCTACAATGAGCAGTTCTTC.

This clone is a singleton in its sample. The CDR3 nucleotides read TGTGCCAGCAGCCCCCGTCTAGCGGGAGGGCCCTTTACGCAGTATTTT. Amino acids: CASSPRLAGGPFTQYF. The chain uses TRBV11-2 and TRBJ2-3, with TRBD2 identical over 12 bases. Trimming at V came to 5 bases and at J to 8 bases, leaving 11 bases not matched to a gene. This CDR3 has 16 amino acids. CDR1 and CDR2 from the germline V gene are SGHAT and FQNNGV. Full variable domain (rest looked up from reference TRBV11-2 and TRBJ2-3): EAGVAQSPRYKIIEKRQSVAFWCNPISGHATLYWYQQILGQGPKLLIQFQNNGVVDDSQLPKDRFSAERLKGVDSTLKIQPAKLEDSAVYLCASSPRLAGGPFTQYFGPGTRLTVL.

Written as DNA, the CDR3 is TGTGCCAGCAGTCAGTACCGGGGGAGAACAGATACGCAGTATTTT. Translated, it gives CASSQYRGRTDTQYF. The chain employs TRBV7-2 and TRBJ2-3; weak D call: TRBD2 (6 bases). Germline loops: CDR1 SGHTA, CDR2 FQGNSA. The V end lost 6 bases, the J end lost 3 bases, and 16 bases lay between the germline ends. The CDR3 is 15 residues long. The complete variable domain, with remaining parts taken from reference TRBV7-2 and TRBJ2-3, reads GAGVSQSPSNKVTEKGKDVELRCDPISGHTALYWYRQSLGQGLEFLIYFQGNSAPDKSGLPSDRFSAERTGGSVSTLTIQRTQQEDSAVYLCASSQYRGRTDTQYFGPGTRLTVL.

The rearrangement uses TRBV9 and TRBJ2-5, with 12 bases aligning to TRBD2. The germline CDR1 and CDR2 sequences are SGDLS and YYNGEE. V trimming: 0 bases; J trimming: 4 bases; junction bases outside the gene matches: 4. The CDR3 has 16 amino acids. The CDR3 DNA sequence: TGTGCCAGCAGCGTAGGACTAGCGGGAGTAGGAGAGACCCAGTACTTC. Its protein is CASSVGLAGVGETQYF. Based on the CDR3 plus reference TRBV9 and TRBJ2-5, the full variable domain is DSGVTQTPKHLITATGQRVTLRCSPRSGDLSVYWYQQSLDQGLQFLIQYYNGEERAKGNILERFSAQQFPDLHSELNLSSLELGDSALYFCASSVGLAGVGETQYFGPGTRLLVL.

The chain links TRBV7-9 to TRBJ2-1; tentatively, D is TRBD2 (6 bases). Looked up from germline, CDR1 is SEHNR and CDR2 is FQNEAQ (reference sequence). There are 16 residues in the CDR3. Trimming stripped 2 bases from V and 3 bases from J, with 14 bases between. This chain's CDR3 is CASSLLGLKNYNEQFF. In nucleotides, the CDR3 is TGTGCCAGCAGCTTATTGGGACTGAAAAACTACAATGAGCAGTTCTTC.

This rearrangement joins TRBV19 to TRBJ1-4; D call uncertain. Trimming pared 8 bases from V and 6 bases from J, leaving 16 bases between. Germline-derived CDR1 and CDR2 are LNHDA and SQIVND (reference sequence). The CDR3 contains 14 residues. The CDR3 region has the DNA TGTGCCAGTTCCTCGGCCTGGCGGGATGAAAAACTGTTTTTT. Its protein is CASSSAWRDEKLFF. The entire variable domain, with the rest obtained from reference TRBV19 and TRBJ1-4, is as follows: DGGITQSPKYLFRKEGQNVTLSCEQNLNHDAMYWYRQDPGQGLRLIYYSQIVNDFQKGDIAEGYSVSREKKESFPLTVTSAQKNPTAFYLCASSSAWRDEKLFFGSGTQLSVL.

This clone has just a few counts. DNA of the CDR3: TGTGCCAGCAGCTCTCCGGTGGACTCCAACTATGGCTACACCTTC. The encoded protein is CASSSPVDSNYGYTF. The chain has TRBV5-4 and TRBJ1-2; D call uncertain. V was pared by 3 bases and J by 2 bases, with 14 bases between. Germline loops: CDR1 SGHNT, CDR2 YYREEE (reference sequence). This CDR3 comprises 15 residues. The variable domain in full, completed from reference TRBV5-4 and TRBJ1-2, reads ETGVTQSPTHLIKTRGQQVTLRCSSQSGHNTVSWYQQALGQGPQFIFQYYREEENGRGNFPPRFSGLQFPNYSSELNVNALELDDSALYLCASSSPVDSNYGYTFGSGTRLTVV.

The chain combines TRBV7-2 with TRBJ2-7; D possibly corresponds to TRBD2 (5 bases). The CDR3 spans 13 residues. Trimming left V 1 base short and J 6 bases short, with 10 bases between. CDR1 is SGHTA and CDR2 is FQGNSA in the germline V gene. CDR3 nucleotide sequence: TGTGCCAGCAGCTTAGGCCGGGATGGCGAGCAGTACTTC. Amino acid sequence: CASSLGRDGEQYF.

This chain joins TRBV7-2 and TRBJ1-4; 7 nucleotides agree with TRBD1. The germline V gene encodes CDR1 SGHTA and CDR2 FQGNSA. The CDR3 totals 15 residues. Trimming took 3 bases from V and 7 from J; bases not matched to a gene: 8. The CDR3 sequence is CASSFTPGGGEKLFF. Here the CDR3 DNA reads TGTGCCAGCAGCTTCACTCCAGGGGGAGGTGAAAAACTGTTTTTT.

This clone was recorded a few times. DNA of the CDR3: TGTGCCAGCAGTGAACTAGCGGGAGGGGCAGATACGCAGTATTTT. Its translation: CASSELAGGADTQYF. This chain connects TRBV6-4 to TRBJ2-3; TRBD2 aligns across 13 bases. Unmatched junction bases numbered 1, after V lost 3 bases and J lost 4 bases. Germline V gene lookup returns CDR1 MRHNA and CDR2 SNTAGT. The CDR3 has 15 residues.

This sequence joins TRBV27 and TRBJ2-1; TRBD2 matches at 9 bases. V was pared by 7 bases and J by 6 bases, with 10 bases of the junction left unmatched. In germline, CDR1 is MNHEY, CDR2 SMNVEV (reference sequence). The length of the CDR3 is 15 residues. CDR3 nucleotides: TGTGCCAGCACCCCCGGGCTAGCGGGATCCAATGAGCAGTTCTTC. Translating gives CASTPGLAGSNEQFF.

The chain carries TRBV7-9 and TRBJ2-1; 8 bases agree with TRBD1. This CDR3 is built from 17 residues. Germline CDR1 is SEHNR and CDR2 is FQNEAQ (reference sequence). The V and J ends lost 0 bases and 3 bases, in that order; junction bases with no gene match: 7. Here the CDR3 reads CASSLALRTGYYNEQFF. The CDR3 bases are TGTGCCAGCAGCTTAGCTCTCAGGACAGGGTACTACAATGAGCAGTTCTTC.

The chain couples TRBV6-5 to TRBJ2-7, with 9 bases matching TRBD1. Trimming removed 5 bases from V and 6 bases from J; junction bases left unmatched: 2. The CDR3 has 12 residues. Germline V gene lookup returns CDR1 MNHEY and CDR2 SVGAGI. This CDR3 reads CASSNRGLEQYF. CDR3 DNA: TGTGCCAGCAGTAACAGGGGGCTCGAGCAGTACTTC.

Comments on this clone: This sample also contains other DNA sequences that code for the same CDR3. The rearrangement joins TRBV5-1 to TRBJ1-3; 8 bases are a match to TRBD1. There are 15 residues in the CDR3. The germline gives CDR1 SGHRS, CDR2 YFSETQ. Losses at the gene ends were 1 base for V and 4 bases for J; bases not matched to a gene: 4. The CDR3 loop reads CASSLSGQGGNTIYF. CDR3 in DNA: TGCGCCAGCAGCTTGAGTGGACAGGGAGGAAACACCATATATTTT.

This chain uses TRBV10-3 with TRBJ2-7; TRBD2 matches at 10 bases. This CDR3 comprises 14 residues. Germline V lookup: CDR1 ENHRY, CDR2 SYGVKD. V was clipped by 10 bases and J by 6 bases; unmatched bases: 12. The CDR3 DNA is TGTGCCAGTCTACGGACTAGCGGCTTAGGCGAGCAGTACTTC. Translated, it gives CASLRTSGLGEQYF.

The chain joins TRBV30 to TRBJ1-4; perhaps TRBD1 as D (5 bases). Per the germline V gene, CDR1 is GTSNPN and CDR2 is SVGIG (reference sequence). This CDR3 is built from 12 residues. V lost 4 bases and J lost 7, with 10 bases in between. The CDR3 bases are TGTGCCTGGAAGTTGGGGCTTGAAAAACTGTTTTTT. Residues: CAWKLGLEKLFF.